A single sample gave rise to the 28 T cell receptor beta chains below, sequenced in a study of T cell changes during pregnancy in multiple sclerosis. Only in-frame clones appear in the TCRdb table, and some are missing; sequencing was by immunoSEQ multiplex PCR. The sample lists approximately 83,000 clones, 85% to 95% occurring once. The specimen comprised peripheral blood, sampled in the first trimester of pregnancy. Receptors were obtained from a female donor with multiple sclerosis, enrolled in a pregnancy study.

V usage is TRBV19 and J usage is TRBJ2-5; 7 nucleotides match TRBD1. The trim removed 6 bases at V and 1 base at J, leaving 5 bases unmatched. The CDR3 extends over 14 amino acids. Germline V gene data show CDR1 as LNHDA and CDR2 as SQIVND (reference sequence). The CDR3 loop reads CASSTGQPQETQYF. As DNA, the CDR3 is TGTGCCAGTAGCACGGGACAGCCCCAAGAGACCCAGTACTTC.

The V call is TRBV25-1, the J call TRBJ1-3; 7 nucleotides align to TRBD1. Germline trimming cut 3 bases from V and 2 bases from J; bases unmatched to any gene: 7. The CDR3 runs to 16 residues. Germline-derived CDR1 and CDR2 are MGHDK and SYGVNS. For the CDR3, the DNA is TGTGCCAGCAGTGATTTTTTCAGGGGGGCTGGAAACACCATATATTTT. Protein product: CASSDFFRGAGNTIYF.

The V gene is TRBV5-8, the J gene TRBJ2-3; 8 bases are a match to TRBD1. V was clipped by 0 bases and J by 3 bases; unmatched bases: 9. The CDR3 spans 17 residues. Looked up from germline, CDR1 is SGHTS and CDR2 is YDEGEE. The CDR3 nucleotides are TGTGCCAGCAGCTTGGAAGATCCGGGACAGGAAACAGATACGCAGTATTTT. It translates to CASSLEDPGQETDTQYF. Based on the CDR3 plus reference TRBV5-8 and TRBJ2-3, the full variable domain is EAGVTQSPTHLIKTRGQQATLRCSPISGHTSVYWYQQALGLGLQFLLWYDEGEERNRGNFPPRFSGRQFPNYSSELNVNALELEDSALYLCASSLEDPGQETDTQYFGPGTRLTVL.

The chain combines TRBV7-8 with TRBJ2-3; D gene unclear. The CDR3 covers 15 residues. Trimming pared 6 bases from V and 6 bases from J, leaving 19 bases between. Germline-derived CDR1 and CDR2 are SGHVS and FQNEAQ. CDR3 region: CASSPAVTSTDTQYF. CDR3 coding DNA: TGTGCCAGCAGTCCCGCGGTGACTTCCACGGATACGCAGTATTTT.

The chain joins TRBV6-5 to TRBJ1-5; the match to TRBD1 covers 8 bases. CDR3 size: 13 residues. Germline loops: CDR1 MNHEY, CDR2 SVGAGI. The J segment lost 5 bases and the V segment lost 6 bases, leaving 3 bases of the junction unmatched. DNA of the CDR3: TGTGCCAGCAGCCCGACAGGGGATCAGCCCCAGCATTTT. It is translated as CASSPTGDQPQHF.

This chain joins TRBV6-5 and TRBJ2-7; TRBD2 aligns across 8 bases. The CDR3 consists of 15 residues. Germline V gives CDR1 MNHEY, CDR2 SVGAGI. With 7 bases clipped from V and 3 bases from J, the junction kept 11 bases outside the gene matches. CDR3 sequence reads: CASTPLGGGNYEQYF. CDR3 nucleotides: TGTGCCAGCACCCCCTTAGGCGGGGGGAACTACGAGCAGTACTTC.

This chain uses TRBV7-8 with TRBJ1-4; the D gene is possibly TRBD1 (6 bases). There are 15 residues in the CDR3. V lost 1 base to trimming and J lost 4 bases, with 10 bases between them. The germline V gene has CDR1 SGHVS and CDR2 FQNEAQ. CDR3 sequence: CASSLETGRNEKLFF. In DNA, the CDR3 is TGTGCCAGCAGCTTAGAGACAGGACGTAATGAAAAACTGTTTTTT.

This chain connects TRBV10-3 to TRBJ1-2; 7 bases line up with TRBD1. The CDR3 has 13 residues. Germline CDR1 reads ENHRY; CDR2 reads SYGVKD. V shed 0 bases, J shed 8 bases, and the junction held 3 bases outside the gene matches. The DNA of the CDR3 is TGTGCCATCAGTGAGTCTGGACAGGACGGCTACACCTTC. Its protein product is CAISESGQDGYTF.

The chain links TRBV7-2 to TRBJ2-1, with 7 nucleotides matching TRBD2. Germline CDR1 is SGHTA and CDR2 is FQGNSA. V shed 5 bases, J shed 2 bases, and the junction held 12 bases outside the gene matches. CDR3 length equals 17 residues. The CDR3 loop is CASSSPTASGTYNEQFF. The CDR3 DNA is TGTGCCAGCAGCAGCCCGACAGCTAGCGGCACCTACAATGAGCAGTTCTTC. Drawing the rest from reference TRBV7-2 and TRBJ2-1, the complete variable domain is GAGVSQSPSNKVTEKGKDVELRCDPISGHTALYWYRQSLGQGLEFLIYFQGNSAPDKSGLPSDRFSAERTGGSVSTLTIQRTQQEDSAVYLCASSSPTASGTYNEQFFGPGTRLTVL.

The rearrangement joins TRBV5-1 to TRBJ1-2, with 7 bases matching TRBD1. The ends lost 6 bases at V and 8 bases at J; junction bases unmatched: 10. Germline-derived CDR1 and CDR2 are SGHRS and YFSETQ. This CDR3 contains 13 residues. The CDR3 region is CASTPGGVKGYTF. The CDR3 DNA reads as TGCGCCAGCACCCCAGGGGGAGTTAAGGGCTACACCTTC.

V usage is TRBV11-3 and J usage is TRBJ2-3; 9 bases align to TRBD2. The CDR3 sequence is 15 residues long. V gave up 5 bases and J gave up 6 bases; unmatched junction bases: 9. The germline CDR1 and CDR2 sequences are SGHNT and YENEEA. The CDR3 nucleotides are TGTGCCAGCAGCACCTACGGGACTAGCTCTGATACGCAGTATTTT. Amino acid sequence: CASSTYGTSSDTQYF. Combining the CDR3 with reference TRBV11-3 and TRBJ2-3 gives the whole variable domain EAGVVQSPRYKIIEKKQPVAFWCNPISGHNTLYWYLQNLGQGPELLIRYENEEAVDDSQLPKDRFSAERLKGVDSTLKIQPAELGDSAVYLCASSTYGTSSDTQYFGPGTRLTVL.

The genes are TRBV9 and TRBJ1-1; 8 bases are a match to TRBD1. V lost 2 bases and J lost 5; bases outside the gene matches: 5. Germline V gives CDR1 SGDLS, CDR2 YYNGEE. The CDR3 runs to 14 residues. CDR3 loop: CASSVRGLVTEAFF. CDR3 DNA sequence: TGTGCCAGCAGCGTCAGGGGGCTGGTTACTGAAGCTTTCTTT.

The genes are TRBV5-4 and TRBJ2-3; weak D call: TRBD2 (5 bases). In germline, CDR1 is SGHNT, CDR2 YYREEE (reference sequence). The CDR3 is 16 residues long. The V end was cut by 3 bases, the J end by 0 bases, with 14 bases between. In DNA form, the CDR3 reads TGTGCCAGCAGCTCCCGGGGAGAGACTAGCACAGATACGCAGTATTTT. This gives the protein CASSSRGETSTDTQYF. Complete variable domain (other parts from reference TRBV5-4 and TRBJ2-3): ETGVTQSPTHLIKTRGQQVTLRCSSQSGHNTVSWYQQALGQGPQFIFQYYREEENGRGNFPPRFSGLQFPNYSSELNVNALELDDSALYLCASSSRGETSTDTQYFGPGTRLTVL.

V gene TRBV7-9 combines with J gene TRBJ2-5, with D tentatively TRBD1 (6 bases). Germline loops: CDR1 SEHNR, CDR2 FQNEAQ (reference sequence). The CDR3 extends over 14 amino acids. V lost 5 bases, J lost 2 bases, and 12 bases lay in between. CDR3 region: CASSPGGQQETQYF. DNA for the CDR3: TGTGCCAGCAGCCCAGGCGGACAGCAAGAGACCCAGTACTTC.

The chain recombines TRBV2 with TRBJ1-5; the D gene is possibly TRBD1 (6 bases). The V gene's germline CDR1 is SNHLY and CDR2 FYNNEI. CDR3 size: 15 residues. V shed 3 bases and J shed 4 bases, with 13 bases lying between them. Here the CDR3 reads CASSEGADPNQPQHF. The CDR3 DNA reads TGTGCCAGCAGTGAGGGGGCGGATCCGAATCAGCCCCAGCATTTT.

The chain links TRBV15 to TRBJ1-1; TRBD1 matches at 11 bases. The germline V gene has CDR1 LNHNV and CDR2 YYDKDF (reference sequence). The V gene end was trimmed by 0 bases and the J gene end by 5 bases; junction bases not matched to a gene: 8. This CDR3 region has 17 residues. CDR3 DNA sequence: TGTGCCACCAGCAGAGAGGGGACAGGGGGAAGGAGGACTGAAGCTTTCTTT. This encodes CATSREGTGGRRTEAFF.

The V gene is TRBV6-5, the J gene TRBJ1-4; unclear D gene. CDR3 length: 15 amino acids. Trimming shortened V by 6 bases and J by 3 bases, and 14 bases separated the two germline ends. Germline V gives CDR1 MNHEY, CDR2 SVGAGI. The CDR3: CASRVWAGSNEKLFF. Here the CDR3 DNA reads TGTGCCAGCAGGGTTTGGGCAGGATCTAATGAAAAACTGTTTTTT.

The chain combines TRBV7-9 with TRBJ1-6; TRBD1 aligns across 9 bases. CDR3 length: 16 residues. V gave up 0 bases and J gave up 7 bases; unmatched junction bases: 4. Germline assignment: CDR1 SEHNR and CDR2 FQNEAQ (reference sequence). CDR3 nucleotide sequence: TGTGCCAGCAGCTTAGCCTCCGGGACAGGGAATTCACCCCTCCACTTT. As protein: CASSLASGTGNSPLHF.

Written as DNA, the CDR3 is TGCAGTGTTGAGTCGGGTGAGCAGTTCTTC. It encodes CSVESGEQFF. The V call is TRBV20-1, the J call TRBJ2-1; no clear D. The CDR3 has 10 residues. V lost 7 bases and J 9 bases, leaving 10 bases between the germline ends. Germline assignment: CDR1 DFQATT and CDR2 SNEGSKA (reference sequence).

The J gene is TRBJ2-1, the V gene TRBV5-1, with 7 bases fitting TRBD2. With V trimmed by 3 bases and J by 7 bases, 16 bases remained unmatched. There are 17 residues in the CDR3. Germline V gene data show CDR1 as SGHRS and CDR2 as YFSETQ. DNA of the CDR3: TGCGCCAGCAGCTACCACCATGAGGCTAGCGGCTTGAATGAGCAGTTCTTC. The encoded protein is CASSYHHEASGLNEQFF.

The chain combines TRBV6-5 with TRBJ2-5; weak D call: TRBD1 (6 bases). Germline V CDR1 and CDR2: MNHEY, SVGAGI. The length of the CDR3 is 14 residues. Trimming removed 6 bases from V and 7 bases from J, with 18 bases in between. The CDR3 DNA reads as TGTGCCAGCAGGCAAGGGACATACAAGGGGACCCAGTACTTC. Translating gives CASRQGTYKGTQYF.

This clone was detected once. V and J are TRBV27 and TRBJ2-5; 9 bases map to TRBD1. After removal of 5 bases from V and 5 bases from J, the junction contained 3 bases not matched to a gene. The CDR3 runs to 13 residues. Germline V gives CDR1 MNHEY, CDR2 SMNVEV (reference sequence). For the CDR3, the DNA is TGTGCCAGCAGTACAGGGGGCTTGGAGACCCAGTACTTC. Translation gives CASSTGGLETQYF.

CDR3 sequence (DNA): TGTGCCAGCAGCGTAAGCAAGACAGGGACCGGAAACACCATATATTTT. This encodes CASSVSKTGTGNTIYF. The chain combines TRBV9 with TRBJ1-3; 7 nucleotides align to TRBD1. Germline-derived CDR1 and CDR2 are SGDLS and YYNGEE. There are 16 residues in the CDR3. V lost 1 base and J lost 4; bases outside the gene matches: 8.

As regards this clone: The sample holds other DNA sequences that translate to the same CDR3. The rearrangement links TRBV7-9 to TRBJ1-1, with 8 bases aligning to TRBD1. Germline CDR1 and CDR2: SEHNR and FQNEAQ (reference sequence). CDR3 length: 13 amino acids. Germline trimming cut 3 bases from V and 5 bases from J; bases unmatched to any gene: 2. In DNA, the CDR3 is TGTGCCAGCAGCTTTACAGGGGGGACTGAAGCTTTCTTT. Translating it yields CASSFTGGTEAFF.

This chain's CDR3 is CAKTTDPYNSPLHF. In nucleotides, the CDR3 is TGCGCCAAGACGACAGATCCCTATAATTCACCCCTCCACTTT. The chain carries TRBV10-1 and TRBJ1-6, with TRBD1 as a possible D gene (5 bases). V was trimmed by 10 bases and J by 2 bases, leaving 12 bases between them. This CDR3 is built from 14 residues. The germline V gene encodes CDR1 WNHNN and CDR2 SYGVQD (reference sequence).

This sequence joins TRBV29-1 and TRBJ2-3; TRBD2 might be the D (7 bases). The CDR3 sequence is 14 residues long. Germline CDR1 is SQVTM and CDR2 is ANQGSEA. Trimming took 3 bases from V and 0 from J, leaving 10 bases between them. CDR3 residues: CSVDRGASTDTQYF. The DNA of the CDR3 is TGCAGCGTTGACCGGGGGGCCAGCACAGATACGCAGTATTTT.

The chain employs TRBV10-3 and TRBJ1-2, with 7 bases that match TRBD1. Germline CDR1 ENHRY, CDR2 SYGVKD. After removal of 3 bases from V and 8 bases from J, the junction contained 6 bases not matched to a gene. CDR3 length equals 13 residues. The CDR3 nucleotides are TGTGCCATCAGTGATCCGACAGGGCGAGGCTACACCTTC. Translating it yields CAISDPTGRGYTF.

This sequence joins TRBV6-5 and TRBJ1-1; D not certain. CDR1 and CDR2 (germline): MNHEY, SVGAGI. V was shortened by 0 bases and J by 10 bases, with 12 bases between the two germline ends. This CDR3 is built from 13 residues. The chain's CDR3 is CASSYSPFAGAFF. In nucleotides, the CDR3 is TGTGCCAGCAGTTACTCCCCTTTTGCGGGAGCTTTCTTT.